One T cell receptor (beta chain) is described in this entry. As to treatment: oral pan-JAK inhibitor, 5-10 mg twice daily. In alopecia areata patients, both lesional scalp punch biopsies and peripheral blood were collected. The data derive from a study of CD8+ T cells in alopecia areata. Germline assignment: CDR1 SGHTA and CDR2 FQGTGA. The CDR3 is 16 amino acids. After removal of 5 bases from V and 5 bases from J, the junction contained 9 bases not matched to a gene. Extraction and reverse transcription of RNA yielded cDNA as the sequencing template. Produced via immunoSEQ multiplex PCR; TCRdb's table is partial and in-frame only. The sample consists of about 260,000 clones, roughly 63% of them appearing once.

The material sequenced was CD4+ T cells sorted from blood, taken between weeks 51 and 52, from a patient treated with tofacitinib. The origin of this receptor is a human donor with alopecia areata. V and J are TRBV7-3 and TRBJ2-2, with TRBD1 identical over 9 bases. CDR3 residues: CASSAPGQGLTGELFF. The CDR3 nucleotides read TGTGCCAGCAGCGCCCCGGGACAGGGTCTTACCGGGGAGCTGTTTTTT.